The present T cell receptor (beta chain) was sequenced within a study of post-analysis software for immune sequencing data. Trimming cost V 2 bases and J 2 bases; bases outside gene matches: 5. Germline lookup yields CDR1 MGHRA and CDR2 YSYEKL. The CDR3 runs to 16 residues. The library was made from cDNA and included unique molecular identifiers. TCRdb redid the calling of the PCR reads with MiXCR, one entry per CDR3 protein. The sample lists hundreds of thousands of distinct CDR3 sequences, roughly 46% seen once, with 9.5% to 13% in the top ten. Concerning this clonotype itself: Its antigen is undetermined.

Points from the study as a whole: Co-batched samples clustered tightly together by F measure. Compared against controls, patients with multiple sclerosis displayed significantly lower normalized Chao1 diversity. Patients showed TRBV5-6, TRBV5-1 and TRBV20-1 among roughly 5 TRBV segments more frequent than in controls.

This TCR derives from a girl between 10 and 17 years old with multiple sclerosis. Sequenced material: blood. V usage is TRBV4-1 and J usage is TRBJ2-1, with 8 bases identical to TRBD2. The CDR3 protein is CASSQLRREAYNEQFF. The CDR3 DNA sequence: TGCGCCAGCAGCCAATTGAGGCGGGAGGCCTACAATGAGCAGTTCTTC.